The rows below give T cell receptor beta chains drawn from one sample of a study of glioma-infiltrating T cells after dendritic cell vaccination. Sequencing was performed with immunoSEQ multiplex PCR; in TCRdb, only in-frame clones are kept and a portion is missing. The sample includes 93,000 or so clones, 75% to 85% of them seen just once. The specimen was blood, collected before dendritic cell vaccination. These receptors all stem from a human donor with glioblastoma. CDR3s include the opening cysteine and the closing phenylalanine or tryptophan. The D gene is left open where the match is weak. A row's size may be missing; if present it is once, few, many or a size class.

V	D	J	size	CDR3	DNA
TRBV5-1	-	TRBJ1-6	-	CASSYTGTPYNSPLHF	TGCGCCAGCAGCTATACCGGGACACCTTATAATTCACCCCTCCACTTT
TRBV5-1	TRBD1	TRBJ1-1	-	CASSLGDRGDLEAFF	TGCGCCAGCAGCTTGGGGGACAGGGGGGATCTTGAAGCTTTCTTT
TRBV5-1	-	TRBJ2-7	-	CASSLASGYSYEQYF	TGCGCCAGCAGCTTGGCCTCAGGGTACTCCTACGAGCAGTACTTC
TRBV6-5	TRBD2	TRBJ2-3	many	CATAPVTSGDTQYF	TGTGCCACCGCTCCCGTGACTAGCGGGGATACGCAGTATTTT
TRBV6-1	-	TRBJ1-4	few	CASSSRKGGEKLFF	TGTGCCAGCAGTTCGAGGAAAGGGGGTGAAAAACTGTTTTTT
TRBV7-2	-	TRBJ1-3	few	CASSLANPSSGNTIYF	TGTGCCAGCAGCTTAGCGAACCCCAGCTCTGGAAACACCATATATTTT
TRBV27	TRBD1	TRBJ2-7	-	CASSPTLDRGRNEQYF	TGTGCCAGCAGTCCTACCCTGGACAGGGGGCGAAACGAGCAGTACTTC
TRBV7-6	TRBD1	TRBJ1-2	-	CASSLGGTGGGRHYGYTF	TGTGCCAGCAGCTTAGGTGGGACAGGGGGCGGTCGGCACTATGGCTACACCTTC
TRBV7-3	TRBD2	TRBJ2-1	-	CASSTHGGAHNEQFF	TGTGCCAGCAGCACGCACGGGGGGGCCCACAATGAGCAGTTCTTC
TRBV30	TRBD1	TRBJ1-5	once	CAWSETGIQPQHF	TGTGCCTGGAGTGAGACAGGGATCCAGCCCCAGCATTTT
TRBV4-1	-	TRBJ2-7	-	CASSQEQDEQYF	TGCGCCAGCAGCCAAGAACAGGACGAGCAGTACTTC
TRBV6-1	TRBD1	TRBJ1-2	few	CASSRQGAVYGYTF	TGTGCCAGCAGTCGACAGGGGGCTGTCTATGGCTACACCTTC
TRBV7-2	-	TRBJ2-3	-	CASSPEGGYTQYF	TGTGCCAGCAGCCCCGAGGGGGGGTATACGCAGTATTTT
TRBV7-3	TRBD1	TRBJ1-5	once	CASRRDRGNQPQHF	TGTGCCAGCAGAAGGGACAGGGGAAATCAGCCCCAGCATTTT
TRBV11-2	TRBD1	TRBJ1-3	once	CASSLGDRFSGNTIYF	TGTGCCAGCAGCTTAGGGGACAGGTTCTCTGGAAACACCATATATTTT
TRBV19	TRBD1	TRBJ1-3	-	CASSIRQGSGNTIYF	TGTGCCAGTAGTATACGACAGGGTTCGGGAAACACCATATATTTT
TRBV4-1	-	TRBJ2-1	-	CASSPREGSSYNEQFF	TGCGCCAGCAGCCCCCGTGAAGGGAGCTCCTACAATGAGCAGTTCTTC
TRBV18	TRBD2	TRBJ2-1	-	CASSPVASGGSSSYNEQFF	TGTGCCAGCTCACCGGTCGCTAGCGGGGGGTCCAGCTCCTACAATGAGCAGTTCTTC
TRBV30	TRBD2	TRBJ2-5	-	CAWSVPQTSPETQYF	TGTGCCTGGAGTGTCCCCCAGACTAGCCCAGAGACCCAGTACTTC
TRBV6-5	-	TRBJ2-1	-	CASQGAISYNEQFF	TGTGCCAGCCAAGGGGCCATTTCCTACAATGAGCAGTTCTTC
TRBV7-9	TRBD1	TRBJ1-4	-	CASSLAGQGPNEKLFF	TGTGCCAGCAGCTTAGCGGGACAGGGTCCTAATGAAAAACTGTTTTTT
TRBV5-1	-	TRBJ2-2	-	CASSQSANTGELFF	TGCGCCAGCAGCCAGAGCGCGAACACCGGGGAGCTGTTTTTT
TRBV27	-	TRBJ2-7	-	CASSRDTYNSYEQYF	TGTGCCAGCAGCCGGGACACATATAACTCCTACGAGCAGTACTTC
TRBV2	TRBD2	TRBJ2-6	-	CASSDFRRAGDSGANVLTF	TGTGCCAGCAGTGATTTCCGGCGAGCGGGGGACTCTGGGGCCAACGTCCTGACTTTC
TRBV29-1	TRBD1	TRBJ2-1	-	CSVTRGQGSYNEQFF	TGCAGCGTTACTAGGGGGCAGGGCTCCTACAATGAGCAGTTCTTC
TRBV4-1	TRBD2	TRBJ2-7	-	CASSPNRDYSYEQYF	TGCGCCAGCAGCCCTAACCGGGACTACTCCTACGAGCAGTACTTC
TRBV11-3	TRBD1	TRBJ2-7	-	CASSLSVPGQSYEQYF	TGTGCCAGCAGCTTAAGTGTCCCGGGACAGAGCTACGAGCAGTACTTC
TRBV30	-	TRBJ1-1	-	CAWSLGSNTEAFF	TGTGCCTGGAGTCTGGGGAGTAACACTGAAGCTTTCTTT
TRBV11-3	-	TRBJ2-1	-	CASSLGSQHFSYNEQFF	TGTGCCAGCAGCTTAGGTTCCCAACATTTCTCCTACAATGAGCAGTTCTTC
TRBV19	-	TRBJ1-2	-	CASSPRGVHYGYTF	TGTGCCAGTAGTCCCCGCGGGGTTCACTATGGCTACACCTTC
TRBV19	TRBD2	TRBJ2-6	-	CASSDSGGSGANVLTF	TGTGCCAGTAGCGACAGCGGGGGCTCTGGGGCCAACGTCCTGACTTTC
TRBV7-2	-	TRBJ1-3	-	CASSRDSIPAGNTIYF	TGTGCCAGCAGCCGAGACAGCATTCCGGCCGGAAACACCATATATTTT
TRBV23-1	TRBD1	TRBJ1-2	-	CASRWGQGAGYTF	TGCGCCAGCCGATGGGGGCAGGGGGCTGGCTACACCTTC